The TCR beta chain described here comes from a study of beta chain features in type 1 diabetes. As to this clone: Its antigen is still unknown.

V was shortened by 5 bases and J by 6 bases, with 14 bases between the two germline ends. The length of the CDR3 is 14 residues. From germline, CDR1 is MDHEN and CDR2 SYDVKM. As every portion of the isolated RNA was reverse transcribed, the sequencing read expressed TCRB transcripts. Regulatory, naive and central memory T cell samples averaged roughly 3.8 million reads. Clones were read by immunoSEQ multiplex PCR, and TCRdb kept only the in-frame ones, dropping some. Of a few hundred thousand clones in the sample, roughly 12% were seen once. Study-wide findings and caveats: Type 1 diabetes patients had moderately but significantly shorter TCRB CDR3s in all four CD4+ subsets. cDNA sequencing could over-represent cells with high TCR expression.

The sample consisted of naive CD4+ T cells from blood. This clonotype was obtained from a woman aged 18-30 years with type 1 diabetes. This chain joins TRBV28 and TRBJ2-1; D call uncertain. The CDR3 coding sequence is TGTGCCAGCAGTCACGACTCGATTGGCAATGAGCAGTTCTTC. Its protein is CASSHDSIGNEQFF.